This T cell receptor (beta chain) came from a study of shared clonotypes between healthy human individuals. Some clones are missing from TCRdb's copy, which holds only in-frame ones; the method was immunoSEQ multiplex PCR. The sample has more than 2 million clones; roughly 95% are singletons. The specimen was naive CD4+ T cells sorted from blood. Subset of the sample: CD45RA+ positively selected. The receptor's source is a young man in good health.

CDR3 residues: CASSSSLAGAYEQYF. CDR3 coding DNA: TGCGCCAGCAGCTCCTCCTTGGCGGGAGCCTACGAGCAGTACTTC. V gene TRBV5-1 combines with J gene TRBJ2-7, with 7 bases lining up with TRBD2. In germline, CDR1 is SGHRS, CDR2 YFSETQ. The CDR3 runs 15 residues. Trimming removed 3 bases from V and 2 bases from J; junction bases left unmatched: 8. Full variable domain (missing parts from reference TRBV5-1 and TRBJ2-7): KAGVTQTPRYLIKTRGQQVTLSCSPISGHRSVSWYQQTPGQGLQFLFEYFSETQRNKGNFPGRFSGRQFSNSRSEMNVSTLELGDSALYLCASSSSLAGAYEQYFGPGTRLTVT.